A selection of T cell receptor beta chains follows, all from one sample in a study of T-cell memory formation after mild COVID-19. TCRdb fed the 5' RACE reads into MiXCR, producing one record per CDR3 protein. The data contain fewer than 700,000 distinct CDR3 sequences, 15% to 20% of them seen just once; the ten biggest clones take up about 12%. Sequenced: PBMCs or a T cell subset sorted from them (not recorded which). Receptors originate from an adult woman who had mild COVID-19 (a few samples of this study predate the infection). Cell type and time point are not known. Each CDR3 is given with its conserved first and last residue. The order of the fields is clone size, V gene, J gene, CDR3 length, D gene, CDR3 protein, CDR3 DNA. The D gene is left open where the match is weak. Clone size is shown for a subset of rows, as once, few, many or a class of expanded clone.

clone size: many; V gene: TRBV5-6; J gene: TRBJ2-2; CDR3 length: 16; D gene: -; CDR3 protein: CASSSLAEQRTGELFF; CDR3 DNA: TGTGCCAGCAGCTCTTTAGCGGAACAGAGGACCGGGGAGCTGTTTTTT
clone size: few; V gene: TRBV9; J gene: TRBJ2-7; CDR3 length: 14; D gene: -; CDR3 protein: CASSVGVVGSEQYF; CDR3 DNA: TGTGCCAGCAGCGTAGGGGTGGTGGGCTCCGAGCAGTACTTC
clone size: few; V gene: TRBV7-9; J gene: TRBJ2-7; CDR3 length: 17; D gene: -; CDR3 protein: CASSLWMGGLSTYEQYF; CDR3 DNA: TGTGCCAGCAGCTTATGGATGGGGGGCCTCTCGACCTACGAGCAGTACTTC
clone size: many; V gene: TRBV24-1; J gene: TRBJ2-1; CDR3 length: 15; D gene: -; CDR3 protein: CATSDPTLSYNEQFF; CDR3 DNA: TGTGCCACCAGTGATCCAACGCTCTCCTACAATGAGCAGTTCTTC
clone size: -; V gene: TRBV27; J gene: TRBJ1-2; CDR3 length: 12; D gene: -; CDR3 protein: CASTSTGYGYTF; CDR3 DNA: TGTGCCAGCACCTCTACCGGTTATGGCTACACCTTC
clone size: many; V gene: TRBV5-5; J gene: TRBJ2-5; CDR3 length: 15; D gene: -; CDR3 protein: CASSVGTPGGETQYF; CDR3 DNA: TGTGCCAGCAGCGTCGGGACTCCCGGCGGGGAGACCCAGTACTTC
clone size: many; V gene: TRBV4-3; J gene: TRBJ1-1; CDR3 length: 15; D gene: -; CDR3 protein: CASSQDRAANTEAFF; CDR3 DNA: TGCGCCAGCAGCCAAGATCGGGCGGCGAACACTGAAGCTTTCTTT
clone size: -; V gene: TRBV5-1; J gene: TRBJ2-7; CDR3 length: 13; D gene: -; CDR3 protein: CASTAGQTYEQYF; CDR3 DNA: TGCGCCAGCACCGCAGGACAGACCTACGAGCAGTACTTC
clone size: -; V gene: TRBV19; J gene: TRBJ1-5; CDR3 length: 14; D gene: -; CDR3 protein: CASTSDSRVQPQHF; CDR3 DNA: -
clone size: -; V gene: TRBV7-9; J gene: TRBJ1-2; CDR3 length: 15; D gene: -; CDR3 protein: CASRHLRQGPLSYTF; CDR3 DNA: TGTGCCAGCAGACACTTACGGCAGGGACCTCTAAGCTACACCTTC
clone size: -; V gene: TRBV30; J gene: TRBJ2-1; CDR3 length: 12; D gene: -; CDR3 protein: CAWSVSYQEQFF; CDR3 DNA: TGTGCCTGGAGTGTTTCCTATCAAGAGCAGTTCTTC
clone size: -; V gene: TRBV7-2; J gene: TRBJ2-7; CDR3 length: 17; D gene: -; CDR3 protein: CASSLATPAHGTYEQYF; CDR3 DNA: TGTGCCAGCAGCTTAGCTACTCCAGCGCATGGGACCTACGAGCAGTACTTC
clone size: few; V gene: TRBV9; J gene: TRBJ2-2; CDR3 length: 13; D gene: -; CDR3 protein: CASSVVTTGELFF; CDR3 DNA: TGTGCCAGCAGCGTAGTCACAACCGGGGAGCTGTTTTTT
clone size: few; V gene: TRBV9; J gene: TRBJ2-2; CDR3 length: 12; D gene: -; CDR3 protein: CASSGRTGELFF; CDR3 DNA: TGTGCCAGCAGCGGACGGACCGGGGAGCTGTTTTTT
clone size: -; V gene: TRBV5-5; J gene: TRBJ2-7; CDR3 length: 16; D gene: -; CDR3 protein: CASSLRFLGQIYEQYF; CDR3 DNA: TGTGCCAGCAGCTTACGCTTTCTGGGACAAATCTACGAGCAGTACTTC
clone size: few; V gene: TRBV20-1; J gene: TRBJ2-5; CDR3 length: 14; D gene: -; CDR3 protein: CSAYPDGRRETQYF; CDR3 DNA: TGCAGTGCGTACCCGGACGGGCGTAGGGAGACCCAGTACTTC
clone size: few; V gene: TRBV9; J gene: TRBJ2-7; CDR3 length: 16; D gene: TRBD1; CDR3 protein: CASSVVPGTGSYEQYF; CDR3 DNA: TGTGCCAGCAGCGTAGTCCCCGGGACAGGCTCCTACGAGCAGTACTTC
clone size: few; V gene: TRBV7-8; J gene: TRBJ2-4; CDR3 length: 18; D gene: TRBD2; CDR3 protein: CASSSNSGTRIAKNIQYF; CDR3 DNA: TGTGCCAGCAGCTCCAATAGCGGGACCCGTATCGCCAAAAACATTCAGTACTTC
clone size: -; V gene: TRBV7-9; J gene: TRBJ1-3; CDR3 length: 17; D gene: -; CDR3 protein: CASSLMGARGYGNTIYF; CDR3 DNA: TGTGCCAGCAGCTTAATGGGTGCTCGGGGGTATGGAAACACCATATATTTT
clone size: few; V gene: TRBV6-5; J gene: TRBJ1-5; CDR3 length: 16; D gene: -; CDR3 protein: CASSYSVPGTNQPQHF; CDR3 DNA: TGTGCCAGCAGTTACTCGGTCCCCGGGACTAATCAGCCCCAGCATTTT
clone size: -; V gene: TRBV30; J gene: TRBJ1-5; CDR3 length: 14; D gene: -; CDR3 protein: CAWSVIGTNQPQHF; CDR3 DNA: TGTGCCTGGAGTGTGATAGGGACAAATCAGCCCCAGCATTTT
clone size: few; V gene: TRBV5-1; J gene: TRBJ1-1; CDR3 length: 14; D gene: -; CDR3 protein: CASSLGSNRVEAFF; CDR3 DNA: TGCGCCAGCAGCCTGGGATCTAACCGTGTGGAAGCTTTCTTT
clone size: few; V gene: TRBV5-1; J gene: TRBJ2-3; CDR3 length: 16; D gene: -; CDR3 protein: CASSFRGPPRPDTQYF; CDR3 DNA: TGCGCCAGCAGCTTTAGGGGCCCACCCCGTCCAGATACGCAGTATTTT
clone size: -; V gene: TRBV20-1; J gene: TRBJ1-2; CDR3 length: 12; D gene: TRBD1; CDR3 protein: CSAYTGQGGYTF; CDR3 DNA: TGCAGTGCTTACACGGGACAGGGGGGCTACACCTTC
clone size: -; V gene: TRBV24-1; J gene: TRBJ2-1; CDR3 length: 14; D gene: -; CDR3 protein: CATSDFRGLNEQFF; CDR3 DNA: TGTGCCACCAGTGATTTTCGCGGACTCAATGAGCAGTTCTTC
clone size: few; V gene: TRBV9; J gene: TRBJ2-5; CDR3 length: 14; D gene: TRBD2; CDR3 protein: CASSVVSGGETQYF; CDR3 DNA: TGTGCCAGCAGCGTAGTATCGGGGGGTGAGACCCAGTACTTC
clone size: few; V gene: TRBV5-6; J gene: TRBJ1-5; CDR3 length: 13; D gene: -; CDR3 protein: CASSPGFGQPQHF; CDR3 DNA: TGTGCCAGCAGCCCCGGATTCGGACAGCCCCAGCATTTT
clone size: few; V gene: TRBV4-1; J gene: TRBJ2-1; CDR3 length: 19; D gene: TRBD2; CDR3 protein: CASSPGSPLAGDSYNEQFF; CDR3 DNA: TGCGCCAGCAGCCCAGGGAGCCCACTAGCGGGGGACTCCTACAATGAGCAGTTCTTC
clone size: few; V gene: TRBV7-9; J gene: TRBJ2-3; CDR3 length: 16; D gene: TRBD2; CDR3 protein: CASRDGLAGVKDTQYF; CDR3 DNA: TGTGCCAGCAGGGACGGACTAGCGGGAGTAAAAGATACGCAGTATTTT
clone size: -; V gene: TRBV24-1; J gene: TRBJ2-1; CDR3 length: 14; D gene: -; CDR3 protein: CATSDHLGVNEQFF; CDR3 DNA: TGTGCCACCAGTGACCATTTAGGAGTCAATGAGCAGTTCTTC
clone size: many; V gene: TRBV4-2; J gene: TRBJ2-1; CDR3 length: 12; D gene: -; CDR3 protein: CASRRADNEQFF; CDR3 DNA: TGTGCCAGCAGGAGGGCTGACAATGAGCAGTTCTTC
clone size: -; V gene: TRBV5-6; J gene: TRBJ2-3; CDR3 length: 16; D gene: TRBD2; CDR3 protein: CASSYRLAGGPGTQYF; CDR3 DNA: TGTGCCAGCAGTTATCGACTAGCGGGGGGGCCCGGTACGCAGTATTTT
clone size: few; V gene: TRBV29-1; J gene: TRBJ2-7; CDR3 length: 13; D gene: TRBD2; CDR3 protein: CSVVGGAGYEQYF; CDR3 DNA: TGCAGCGTTGTCGGGGGGGCCGGTTACGAGCAGTACTTC
clone size: once; V gene: TRBV20-1; J gene: TRBJ2-3; CDR3 length: 12; D gene: -; CDR3 protein: CSARESTDTQYF; CDR3 DNA: TGCAGTGCTAGGGAGAGCACAGATACGCAGTATTTT
clone size: -; V gene: TRBV7-2; J gene: TRBJ1-1; CDR3 length: 15; D gene: TRBD1; CDR3 protein: CASSPDRVEMREAFF; CDR3 DNA: TGTGCCAGCAGCCCCGACAGGGTTGAGATGCGGGAAGCTTTCTTT
clone size: few; V gene: TRBV24-1; J gene: TRBJ2-5; CDR3 length: 14; D gene: -; CDR3 protein: CATSERGNQETQYF; CDR3 DNA: TGTGCCACCAGTGAAAGGGGAAACCAAGAGACCCAGTACTTC